The clone carrying this TCR beta chain was seen repeatedly, ten times or more. Its cognate antigen is unknown. RNA transcripts were the template for amplifying TCR beta CDR3 regions. During a first-round RT-PCR of the TCR CDR3, the HTBI primer set was used. TCRdb fed the multiplex PCR reads into MiXCR, producing one record per CDR3 protein. The table lists around 450,000 distinct CDR3 sequences, about a sixth of them singletons. The data were obtained in a study of T cells in Graves' hyperthyroidism and ophthalmopathy. General observations from the study: Ophthalmopathy was told apart from stable hyperthyroidism by a 13 V-J model.

Diagnosis rested on symptoms, serum thyroxine and TRAb, thyroid ultrasound, and orbital computed tomography. This sequence was found in a woman between 18 and 29 years old with Graves' hyperthyroidism. Sequenced: blood.

DNA for the CDR3: TGTGCTAGTGGCCAATGGATGTCTCAGACCCAGTACTTC. This encodes CASGQWMSQTQYF. The V call is TRBV12-5, the J call TRBJ2-5; no clear D gene. This CDR3 spans 13 amino acids. Germline-derived CDR1 and CDR2 are LGHNT and FRNRAP. The germline V and J ends were trimmed by 6 bases and 6 bases, with 14 bases remaining between them.